This TCR beta chain is drawn from a study of spatial heterogeneity in lung cancer (dated by TCRdb to between 2019 and 2020). As for the study more broadly: More beta-chain than alpha-chain transcripts were consistently detected, likely reflecting higher beta-chain transcript abundance. In the raw uncorrected reads, each unique combination of TCR and UMI appeared more than ten times on average. The study linked features of the TCR repertoire to counts of nonsynonymous mutations, which were determined by whole-exome sequencing of tumor tissue. Both alpha and beta chains were TCR-sequenced in 200 to 250 tumor regions, approximately 64 matched nontumor lung samples and approximately 50 PBMC samples obtained at surgery. TCR alpha and beta repertoires were quantitatively compared across multiple tumor regions, matched nontumor lung and blood in non-small cell lung cancer. Study-level results and caveats: Ubiquitous expanded tumor TCRs showed up in blood more often at tumor resection than at routine follow-up. Additional single-cell paired TCR alpha and beta sequencing was considered necessary to confirm, at a functional level, the hypothesis that regional TCRs recognize regional mutations.

The time point label, read with the paper, signifies: sample taken at primary tumor resection. Without any cell sorting, TCR sequencing was performed on whole RNA extracted either from tumor and nontumor lung tissue or from cryopreserved PBMC samples. Samples were obtained from about 69 patients with early-stage, untreated non-small cell lung cancer from the lung TRACERx cohort. Only patients with enough RNA available from two or more tumor regions were chosen for TCR sequencing. In its sample, this clonotype was seen many times. Its cognate antigen has yet to be identified. One base away there is no much larger clone; base qualities are not given. Cut back by 1 base and 8 bases, the V and J ends lie 14 bases apart. CDR1 and CDR2 are drawn from the germline V gene: MDHEN, SYDVKM. The CDR3 runs 14 residues from the cysteine to the phenylalanine. The DNA shown is the 42-base CDR3, in frame from base 1.

The library was produced with 5' RACE. Sequencing used a NextSeq 500. To allow correction of PCR and sequencing errors, the TCR library protocol tagged every TCR cDNA molecule with a unique molecular identifier. As for how the authors treated the data: TCR identification, UMI-based error correction and CDR3 extraction were performed with Decombinator tools. TCRs above a frequency of 2 per 1,000, corresponding to the top 1% of the tumor frequency distribution, were defined as expanded. Each repertoire was subsampled 100 times to 5,000 TCRs, after which Renyi diversity was computed with the R vegan package. CDR3 similarity networks were built from amino acid triplet string-kernel similarity, with CDR3s being connected when pairwise similarity was above 0.82. Through fastp at Q25 and MiXCR, TCRdb rebuilt clones from the public reads, retaining in-frame beta chains. Merged by CDR3 protein, the rows form single entries marked with the most common genes and DNA. TCRdb's processing, not the authors' own work, is the source of the V and J calls. The sample table lists about 45,000 distinct CDR3 sequences, 6.5% to 8% of them with a count of one. The ten largest clones capture roughly 45% of the sample.

The sequence derives from a female donor with early-stage non-small cell lung cancer. The starting material was PBMCs, obtained at surgery. The chain employs TRBV28 and TRBJ1-2; the D gene cannot be resolved reliably. CDR3 protein: CASSLFSRVKGYTF. The nucleotides are TGTGCCAGCAGTTTATTTTCCCGGGTTAAGGGCTACACCTTC.